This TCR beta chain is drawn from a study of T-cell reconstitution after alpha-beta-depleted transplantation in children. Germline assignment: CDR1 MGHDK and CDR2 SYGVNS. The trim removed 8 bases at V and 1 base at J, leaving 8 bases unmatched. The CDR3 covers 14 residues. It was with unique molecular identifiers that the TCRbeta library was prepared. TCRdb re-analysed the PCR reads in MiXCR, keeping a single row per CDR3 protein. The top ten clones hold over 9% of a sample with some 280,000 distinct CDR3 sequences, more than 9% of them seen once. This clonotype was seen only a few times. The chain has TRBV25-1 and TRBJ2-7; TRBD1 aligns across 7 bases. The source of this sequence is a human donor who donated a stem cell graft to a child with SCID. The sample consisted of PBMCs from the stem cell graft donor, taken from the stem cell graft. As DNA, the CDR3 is TGTGCCAGCTCCGGGACAGACCTTTCCTACGAGCAGTACTTC. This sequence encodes CASSGTDLSYEQYF.